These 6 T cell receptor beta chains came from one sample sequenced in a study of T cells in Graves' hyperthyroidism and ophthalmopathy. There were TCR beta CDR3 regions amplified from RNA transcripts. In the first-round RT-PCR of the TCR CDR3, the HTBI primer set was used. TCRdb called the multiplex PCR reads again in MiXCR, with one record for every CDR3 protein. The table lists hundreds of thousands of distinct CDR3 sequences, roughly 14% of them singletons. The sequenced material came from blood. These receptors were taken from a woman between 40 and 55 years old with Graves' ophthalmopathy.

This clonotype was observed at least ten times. The CDR3 DNA is TGTGCCAGCAGCCCTGGGTCAATCGACGAGCAGTACTTC. Translating it yields CASSPGSIDEQYF. This sequence joins TRBV3-1 and TRBJ2-7, with D unresolved. The V and J ends lost 4 bases and 5 bases respectively, with 12 bases between them. There are 13 residues in the CDR3. Germline V gene lookup returns CDR1 LGHDT and CDR2 YNNKEL (reference sequence).

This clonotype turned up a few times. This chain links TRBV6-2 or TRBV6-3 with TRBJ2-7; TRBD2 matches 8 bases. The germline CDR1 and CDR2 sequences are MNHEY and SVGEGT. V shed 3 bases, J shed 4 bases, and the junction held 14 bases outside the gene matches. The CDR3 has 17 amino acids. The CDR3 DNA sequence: TGTGCCAGCAGTTATCCCGGGGGGGATCCGCGCCAATACGAGCAGTACTTC. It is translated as CASSYPGGDPRQYEQYF.

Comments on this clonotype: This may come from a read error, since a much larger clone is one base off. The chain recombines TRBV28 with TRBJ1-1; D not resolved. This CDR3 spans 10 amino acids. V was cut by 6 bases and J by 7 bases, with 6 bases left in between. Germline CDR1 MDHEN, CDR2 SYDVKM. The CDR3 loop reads CASRQLEAFF. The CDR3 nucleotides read TGTGCCAGCAGACAGCTTGAAGCTTTCTTT.

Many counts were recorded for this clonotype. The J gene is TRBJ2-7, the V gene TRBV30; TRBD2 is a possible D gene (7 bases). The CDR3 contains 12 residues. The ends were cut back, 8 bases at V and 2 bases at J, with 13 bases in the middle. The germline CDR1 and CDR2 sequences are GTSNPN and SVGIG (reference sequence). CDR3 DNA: TGTGCCCTTTCCGGGGGGCCCTACGAGCAGTACTTC. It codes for CALSGGPYEQYF.

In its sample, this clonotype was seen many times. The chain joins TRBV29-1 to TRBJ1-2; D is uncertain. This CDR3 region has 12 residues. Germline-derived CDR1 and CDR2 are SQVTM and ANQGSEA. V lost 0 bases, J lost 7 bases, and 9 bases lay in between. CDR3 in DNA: TGCAGCGTTGAAGACACAGTGAGTGGCTACACCTTC. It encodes CSVEDTVSGYTF.

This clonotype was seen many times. The DNA of the CDR3 is TGTGCCAGCAGCTTCGGTGGAGCGGGAGTGAGGCAAGAGACCCAGTACTTC. As protein: CASSFGGAGVRQETQYF. The rearrangement links TRBV11-3 to TRBJ2-5; the match to TRBD2 covers 8 bases. The trim removed 3 bases at V and 2 bases at J, leaving 11 bases unmatched. Germline CDR1 and CDR2: SGHNT and YENEEA. This CDR3 is 17 amino acids long.